What follows are 4 T cell receptor beta chains derived from one specimen sequenced in a study of T cells in Graves' hyperthyroidism and ophthalmopathy. TCR beta CDR3 sequences were amplified from RNA transcripts. HTBI primers drove first-round RT-PCR of the TCR CDR3. TCRdb reanalysed the multiplex PCR reads using MiXCR and keeps one entry per CDR3 protein. The table lists around 200,000 distinct CDR3 sequences, over 15% of them singletons, with around 29% in the top ten. The sequencing sample was made of blood. The origin of the receptors is a woman aged 45-65 years with Graves' hyperthyroidism.

There are a few counts of this clonotype. The J gene is TRBJ2-3, the V gene TRBV15, with a tentative D call TRBD2 (5 bases). CDR1 is LNHNV, CDR2 YYDKDF, per germline (reference sequence). Trimming removed 8 bases at V and 2 bases at J, with 11 bases between. The CDR3 covers 13 residues. In DNA, the CDR3 is TGTGCCACCGGGTTCCGGGACACAGATACGCAGTATTTT. Protein: CATGFRDTDTQYF.

This clonotype has ten or more counts. The J gene is TRBJ2-7, the V gene TRBV2; 10 bases line up with TRBD1. Trimming at V came to 6 bases and at J to 5 bases, leaving 7 bases not matched to a gene. This CDR3 has 14 amino acids. The germline V gene has CDR1 SNHLY and CDR2 FYNNEI. The CDR3 nucleotides read TGTGCCAGCAGCGCCGACAGGGGGCTTAACGAGCAGTACTTC. Translation: CASSADRGLNEQYF.

This clonotype showed up just a few times. One base away lies a much larger clone, so this may be a sequencing read error. The J gene is TRBJ2-3, the V gene TRBV6-1; possible D gene TRBD2, 5 bases. Looked up from germline, CDR1 is MNHNS and CDR2 is SASEGT. This CDR3 contains 13 residues. The CDR3: CASRRASIDTQYF. CDR3 bases: TGTGCCAGCAGGAGGGCTAGCATAGATACGCAGTATTTT.

The rearrangement links TRBV4-1 to TRBJ2-7, with TRBD2 as a possible D gene (7 bases). V gave up 1 base and J gave up 5 bases, with 9 bases separating them. This CDR3 is 13 amino acids long. Germline loops: CDR1 MGHRA, CDR2 YSYEKL. CDR3 DNA: TGCGCCAGCAGCCAAGTAGGGGGGGACGAGCAGTACTTC. Amino acid sequence: CASSQVGGDEQYF.